This T cell receptor beta chain came from a study of blood T cell repertoires in COVID-19. Study-level information: Samples representing acute and convalescent COVID-19 were sourced from the United States, Italy and Spain.

This CDR3 comprises 15 residues. J lost 6 bases, V lost 5 bases, and 12 bases had no gene match. Germline values: CDR1 SGHVS, CDR2 FNYEAQ. Per the study methods: Quantification of nucleated cells was approximated via reference gene primer amplification. TCRdb keeps only in-frame clones here, not all; method: immunoSEQ multiplex PCR. V and J calls and clone size follow that table, whereas D and trimming were derived from the DNA. Among 59,000 or so clones, around 78% were seen once, and the ten largest hold 5.3%. This rearrangement joins TRBV7-6 to TRBJ1-2; 7 nucleotides align to TRBD1. The sample comprised peripheral blood. The TCR sequence derives from a human donor in a cohort sampled during active COVID-19. DNA of the CDR3: TGTGCCAGCAGCGATCCGGGACAGCGAACCCATGGCTACACCTTC. This encodes CASSDPGQRTHGYTF.